This TCR beta chain is drawn from a study of blood T cell repertoires in COVID-19 (dated by TCRdb to between 2020 and 2021). For context, the study as a whole: Collaborator samples came from the United States, Italy and Spain and covered acute and convalescent phases of COVID-19. The prospective study material was composed of cDNA or gDNA derived from T cells, B-cell-depleted T cells, or PBMCs. Sample metadata almost always included a de-identified subject ID, COVID-19 status, age in years and sex. Subjects who had been exposed to COVID-19, were actively infected with it, or had recovered from it provided the deeply sampled blood TCRbeta repertoires that made up the dataset. Where available, HLA class I and class II types were taken from metadata supplied by the sample provider and were not determined by assay-based typing. Samples came from the ongoing ImmuneRACE study (first 160 participants) plus 1,254 subjects from 6 global collaborators. The repertoires were released in a freely available public database intended as a resource for research on the immune response to SARS-CoV-2. Study-wide findings and limitations: The quantity of clinical and demographic metadata differed by source and by participant and was supplied without curation.

Taken from the germline V gene, the CDR1 and CDR2 loops are SGHTA and FQGNSA. Its CDR3 holds 14 amino acids, cysteine through phenylalanine. Solely the CDR3 DNA is kept, with 42 bases framed from the first base. At the junction V is shortened by 9 bases and J by 6 bases; bases outside the gene matches: 12. As for this clone: There is no known antigen for this receptor. Per-base qualities were not stored, and no clone one base away is much larger.

TCRbeta CDR3 regions were amplified from genomic DNA using the immunoSEQ Assay, a bias-controlled multiplex PCR. Under the source paper's analysis protocol: Within the assay, amplification of reference gene primers was used to estimate how many nucleated cells each sample contained. To quantify the absolute abundance of each unique TCRbeta CDR3 rearrangement, sequence reads were collapsed and filtered. For each sample, productive Simpson clonality was calculated by taking the square root of Simpson's diversity index across productive rearrangements. In its TCRdb copy, this immuneACCESS table keeps in-frame sequences only and misses some clones. Where compared with another copy, unresolved V genes explain less than half of these, and the others have no known cause. That table supplies the V and J calls and clone size; D and trimming were determined from the DNA. The table for this sample lists about 220,000 clones; around 83% of them were counted only once. The ten largest account for 5.2% of the sample.

At one collaborating source in Seattle, patients were enrolled during active infection and were followed longitudinally through the course of disease. Each collaborating institution followed its own protocols to collect whole blood in K2EDTA tubes. For TCRbeta analysis, collaborator samples were shipped as frozen whole blood, as isolated PBMCs, or as DNA extracted from either sample type. The receptor chain draws on TRBV7-2 and TRBJ2-7, with TRBD2 identical over 9 junction bases. The sequenced sample was peripheral blood. The receptor's source is a woman between 65 and 79 years old with COVID-19, enrolled during active disease. The CDR3 has the sequence CARHVGTSSSEQYF. The DNA reads as follows: TGTGCCAGGCACGTTGGGACTAGCAGTTCCGAGCAGTACTTC.